The 29 T cell receptor beta chains reported below all come from one sample, sequenced in a study of T cell responses to AZD1222 COVID-19 vaccine. TCRdb's copy holds only in-frame clones and misses some; the assay was immunoSEQ multiplex PCR. The repertoire consists of 75,000 to 90,000 clones, with roughly 83% occurring once and the leading ten covering 8.5% to 10%. The source material was peripheral blood, sampled on day 0 of AZD1222 vaccination. The receptors derive from an adult in good health.

This clone was detected once. The chain couples TRBV11-2 to TRBJ1-4; maybe TRBD1 (5 bases). CDR3 length equals 14 residues. The V end was cut by 5 bases, the J end by 5 bases, with 12 bases between. The germline V gene has CDR1 SGHAT and CDR2 FQNNGV. The CDR3 DNA is TGTGCCAGCAGCCCGGGGGGGAACAATGAAAAACTGTTTTTT. Its protein is CASSPGGNNEKLFF.

This clone was detected a few times. The rearrangement joins TRBV11-2 to TRBJ1-1, with TRBD1 identical over 9 bases. V lost 4 bases, J lost 8 bases, and 5 bases stayed unmatched. The CDR3 has 13 amino acids. Per the germline V gene, CDR1 is SGHAT and CDR2 is FQNNGV. For the CDR3, the DNA is TGTGCCAGCAGCTGGGGGACAGGGTGGGAAGCTTTCTTT. Amino acids: CASSWGTGWEAFF.

The rearrangement joins TRBV5-1 to TRBJ2-3; 8 nucleotides align to TRBD1. The CDR3 totals 16 residues. Looked up from germline, CDR1 is SGHRS and CDR2 is YFSETQ. V was clipped by 4 bases and J by 5 bases; unmatched bases: 12. CDR3 residues: CASSKDRAGGGDTQYF. Written as DNA, the CDR3 is TGCGCCAGCAGCAAGGACAGGGCCGGAGGGGGAGATACGCAGTATTTT.

About this clone itself: Other DNA sequences within the sample encode an identical CDR3. CDR3 sequence (DNA): TGTGCCAGCAGGGATAGGCACACCGGGGAGCTGTTTTTT. Protein sequence: CASRDRHTGELFF. J is TRBJ2-2 and V is TRBV6-5, with unresolved D. The V and J ends lost 6 bases and 3 bases respectively, with 8 bases between them. This CDR3 is 13 amino acids long. The germline CDR1 and CDR2 sequences are MNHEY and SVGAGI.

This clone was observed once. The V gene is TRBV7-2, the J gene TRBJ1-2, with a tentative D call TRBD1 (5 bases). Germline CDR1 is SGHTA and CDR2 is FQGNSA. The length of the CDR3 is 13 residues. The V end was cut by 1 base, the J end by 5 bases, with 8 bases between. CDR3 in DNA: TGTGCCAGCAGCTTAGGGGGCAGATATGGCTACACCTTC. Its protein product is CASSLGGRYGYTF.

This chain connects TRBV19 to TRBJ1-4, with D perhaps matching TRBD1 (5 bases). With 8 bases removed from V and 4 bases from J, the gap between germline ends came to 17 bases. The CDR3 consists of 15 residues. In germline, CDR1 is LNHDA, CDR2 SQIVND (reference sequence). The CDR3: CASGTSGRSNEKLFF. The CDR3 DNA is TGTGCCAGTGGGACTTCAGGAAGGAGTAATGAAAAACTGTTTTTT. Full variable domain (remainder filled in from reference TRBV19 and TRBJ1-4): DGGITQSPKYLFRKEGQNVTLSCEQNLNHDAMYWYRQDPGQGLRLIYYSQIVNDFQKGDIAEGYSVSREKKESFPLTVTSAQKNPTAFYLCASGTSGRSNEKLFFGSGTQLSVL.

This CDR3 is CATVRGPSETQYF. The DNA for the CDR3 is TGTGCCACCGTTCGGGGCCCGTCCGAGACCCAGTACTTC. V gene TRBV7-2 combines with J gene TRBJ2-5; the D gene could be TRBD1 or TRBD2 (5 bases each). This CDR3 has 13 residues. Germline lookup yields CDR1 SGHTA and CDR2 FQGNSA. The V and J ends lost 10 bases and 5 bases respectively, with 17 bases between them.

The CDR3, as DNA: TGTGCCAGCAGCTGGACTAGCGGGAAATTCACAGATACGCAGTATTTT. Protein product: CASSWTSGKFTDTQYF. V and J are TRBV4-2 and TRBJ2-3, with 12 bases matching TRBD2. The V gene end was trimmed by 5 bases and the J gene end by 2 bases; junction bases not matched to a gene: 5. Looked up from germline, CDR1 is LGHNA and CDR2 is YNFKEQ. The CDR3 spans 16 residues.

The count of this clone is one. This chain joins TRBV11-3 and TRBJ2-1, with a possible D match to TRBD2 (6 bases). The CDR3 has 13 amino acids. With 4 bases removed from V and 6 bases from J, the gap between germline ends came to 10 bases. Germline CDR1 reads SGHNT; CDR2 reads YENEEA. The CDR3 sequence: CASSSRRANEQFF. For the CDR3, the DNA is TGTGCCAGCAGCTCTCGGAGGGCCAATGAGCAGTTCTTC.

V usage is TRBV30 and J usage is TRBJ1-4; D unresolved. The V gene's germline CDR1 is GTSNPN and CDR2 SVGIG (reference sequence). The V and J ends lost 8 bases and 1 base respectively, with 11 bases between them. CDR3 length equals 13 residues. The CDR3 coding sequence is TGTGCCGGGTCTGGGGTAACTAATGAAAAACTGTTTTTT. Its protein product is CAGSGVTNEKLFF.

J is TRBJ1-6 and V is TRBV27; D call uncertain. The CDR3 extends over 15 amino acids. Deletions cut 5 bases from V and 7 bases from J, with 15 bases between. Germline CDR1 MNHEY, CDR2 SMNVEV (reference sequence). In nucleotides, the CDR3 is TGTGCCAGCAGTAATGCAGGTCTATACAATTCACCCCTCCACTTT. As protein: CASSNAGLYNSPLHF.

The chain joins TRBV30 to TRBJ2-7; no clear D. The CDR3 is made up of 11 amino acids. V lost 2 bases and J lost 3, with 5 bases in between. Per the germline V gene, CDR1 is GTSNPN and CDR2 is SVGIG (reference sequence). The CDR3 loop is CAWSFNYEQYF. The DNA for the CDR3 is TGTGCCTGGAGTTTCAACTACGAGCAGTACTTC.

The CDR3: CASSLSLAVSLDTQYF. CDR3 nucleotide sequence: TGCGCCAGCAGCTTGTCCTTAGCGGTATCCCTTGATACGCAGTATTTT. This chain links TRBV5-1 with TRBJ2-3, with D possibly matching TRBD2 (6 bases). The germline CDR1 and CDR2 sequences are SGHRS and YFSETQ. V was clipped by 1 base and J by 6 bases, with 18 bases between them. The CDR3 spans 16 residues. Complete variable domain (other parts from reference TRBV5-1 and TRBJ2-3): KAGVTQTPRYLIKTRGQQVTLSCSPISGHRSVSWYQQTPGQGLQFLFEYFSETQRNKGNFPGRFSGRQFSNSRSEMNVSTLELGDSALYLCASSLSLAVSLDTQYFGPGTRLTVL.

The chain is built from TRBV7-3 and TRBJ2-5; D unclear. This CDR3 is built from 13 residues. From germline, CDR1 is SGHTA and CDR2 FQGTGA. The V and J ends lost 3 bases and 4 bases respectively, with 9 bases between them. As DNA, the CDR3 is TGTGCCAGCAGCTTCATCATTGGAGAGACCCAGTACTTC. Residues: CASSFIIGETQYF.

CDR3 coding DNA: TGTGCCAGTAGAACGGGACAGGGAATTGAAAAACTGTTTTTT. It yields the protein CASRTGQGIEKLFF. The gene calls are TRBV19 and TRBJ1-4, with 9 positions matching TRBD1. The CDR3 is 14 amino acids. The germline V gene encodes CDR1 LNHDA and CDR2 SQIVND (reference sequence). V lost 6 bases and J lost 7; bases outside the gene matches: 6. Together with reference TRBV19 and TRBJ1-4, the CDR3 gives the full variable domain: DGGITQSPKYLFRKEGQNVTLSCEQNLNHDAMYWYRQDPGQGLRLIYYSQIVNDFQKGDIAEGYSVSREKKESFPLTVTSAQKNPTAFYLCASRTGQGIEKLFFGSGTQLSVL.

V and J are TRBV9 and TRBJ1-4, with a possible D match to TRBD1 (5 bases). The CDR3 spans 14 residues. Trimming cost V 4 bases and J 0 bases, with 7 bases left between them. CDR1 and CDR2 (germline): SGDLS, YYNGEE. The chain's CDR3 is CASSSQATNEKLFF. For the CDR3, the DNA is TGTGCCAGCAGCTCACAGGCAACTAATGAAAAACTGTTTTTT.

The chain recombines TRBV7-9 with TRBJ1-2; the D gene is possibly TRBD1 (5 bases). From germline, CDR1 is SEHNR and CDR2 FQNEAQ (reference sequence). Trimming stripped 0 bases from V and 3 bases from J, with 20 bases between. The CDR3 spans 18 residues. In DNA, the CDR3 is TGTGCCAGCAGCTTAGCGGGGGGGTGGCAGGGTTTGGACTATGGCTACACCTTC. Translation gives CASSLAGGWQGLDYGYTF.

CDR3 DNA: TGTGCCATCAGCGAGACAGGGTACGAGCAGTACTTC. Its protein is CAISETGYEQYF. The chain employs TRBV10-3 and TRBJ2-7, with 7 positions matching TRBD1. This CDR3 has 12 amino acids. Germline V lookup: CDR1 ENHRY, CDR2 SYGVKD. With V trimmed by 6 bases and J by 4 bases, 3 bases remained unmatched.

The chain is built from TRBV7-9 and TRBJ1-5; 8 nucleotides line up with TRBD1. J gave up 6 bases and V 5 bases, and 9 bases lay outside the gene matches. This CDR3 has 15 residues. Germline V lookup: CDR1 SEHNR, CDR2 FQNEAQ (reference sequence). The CDR3 sequence: CASSPGQGGGQPQHF. DNA for the CDR3: TGTGCCAGCAGCCCAGGACAGGGCGGTGGTCAGCCCCAGCATTTT.

The chain carries TRBV9 and TRBJ2-1, with D maybe TRBD2 (6 bases). The V end lost 2 bases, the J end lost 0 bases, and 12 bases lay between the germline ends. Germline CDR1 SGDLS, CDR2 YYNGEE. This CDR3 has 16 amino acids. The CDR3 protein is CASSVAPGSSYNEQFF. Here the CDR3 DNA reads TGTGCCAGCAGCGTCGCCCCCGGGAGCTCCTACAATGAGCAGTTCTTC.

The chain joins TRBV10-3 to TRBJ1-3; D perhaps matches TRBD1 (5 bases). Trimming removed 8 bases from V and 4 bases from J, with 9 bases in between. Germline CDR1 reads ENHRY; CDR2 reads SYGVKD. The CDR3 consists of 12 residues. This chain's CDR3 is CAIWRGGNTIYF. In DNA, the CDR3 is TGTGCCATCTGGCGGGGGGGAAACACCATATATTTT.

The chain recombines TRBV10-3 with TRBJ2-7; 8 bases are a match to TRBD2. Germline V gives CDR1 ENHRY, CDR2 SYGVKD. The CDR3 is 15 amino acids. V lost 5 bases and J lost 0; bases outside the gene matches: 6. The CDR3 reads CAISPGTSSSYEQYF. DNA of the CDR3: TGTGCCATCAGTCCCGGGACTAGTAGCTCCTACGAGCAGTACTTC.

The V and J genes are TRBV15 and TRBJ1-5; D uncertain. Trimming shortened V by 5 bases and J by 8 bases, and 28 bases separated the two germline ends. Germline CDR1 reads LNHNV; CDR2 reads YYDKDF (reference sequence). The CDR3 sequence is 18 residues long. In DNA form, the CDR3 reads TGTGCCACCAGCTCAGACCGAGGCGGCTGGAACCGGGTAGAGCCCCAGCATTTT. Encoded protein: CATSSDRGGWNRVEPQHF. The whole variable domain, filled in from reference TRBV15 and TRBJ1-5, reads DAMVIQNPRYQVTQFGKPVTLSCSQTLNHNVMYWYQQKSSQAPKLLFHYYDKDFNNEADTPDNFQSRRPNTSFCFLDIRSPGLGDTAMYLCATSSDRGGWNRVEPQHFGDGTRLSIL.

This rearrangement joins TRBV30 to TRBJ1-6; D might be TRBD1 (6 bases). This CDR3 region has 18 residues. The germline V gene encodes CDR1 GTSNPN and CDR2 SVGIG (reference sequence). Between the trimmed V and J ends, which lost 2 bases and 9 bases, there was a span of 26 bases. The CDR3 spells CAWSTPPTGRMGSSPLHF. CDR3 bases: TGTGCCTGGAGTACACCACCGACAGGAAGGATGGGAAGTTCACCCCTCCACTTT. Full variable domain (outside the CDR3, taken from reference TRBV30 and TRBJ1-6): SQTIHQWPATLVQPVGSPLSLECTVEGTSNPNLYWYRQAAGRGLQLLFYSVGIGQISSEVPQNLSASRPQDRQFILSSKKLLLSDSGFYLCAWSTPPTGRMGSSPLHFGNGTRLTVT.

This clone was seen a handful of times. V gene TRBV3-1 (or the pseudogene TRBV3-2) combines with J gene TRBJ1-4; no definite D call. The CDR3 consists of 13 residues. V lost 2 bases to trimming and J lost 7 bases, with 8 bases between them. Germline loops: CDR1 LGHDT, CDR2 YNNKEL (reference sequence). Here the CDR3 reads CASSQFLSEKLFF. Here the CDR3 DNA reads TGTGCCAGCAGCCAATTCCTGTCTGAAAAACTGTTTTTT.

The V and J genes are TRBV4-3 and TRBJ1-2, with 7 bases identical to TRBD1. The CDR3 loop spans 14 amino acids. The V and J ends lost 7 bases and 7 bases, in that order; junction bases with no gene match: 12. Looked up from germline, CDR1 is LGHNA and CDR2 is YSLEER. The CDR3 is CASTRDSGLGGYTF. CDR3 DNA sequence: TGCGCCAGCACTCGGGACAGTGGGTTAGGTGGCTACACCTTC.

In this sample, this clone turned up once. The J gene is TRBJ1-1, the V gene TRBV2, with D unclear. The CDR3 extends over 12 amino acids. V lost 4 bases, J lost 1 base, and 4 bases lay in between. The germline gives CDR1 SNHLY, CDR2 FYNNEI. For the CDR3, the DNA is TGTGCCAGCAGTGTGCAGAACACTGAAGCTTTCTTT. Encoded protein: CASSVQNTEAFF.

This clone was detected only a few times. This sequence joins TRBV5-1 and TRBJ2-1; no clear D gene. V was cut by 2 bases and J by 7 bases, with 16 bases left in between. The CDR3 sequence is 15 residues long. Germline lookup yields CDR1 SGHRS and CDR2 YFSETQ. The CDR3 DNA reads TGCGCCAGCAGCTTCGACTGGCCTCAAACAAATGAGCAGTTCTTC. Translated: CASSFDWPQTNEQFF.

This clone was recorded a few times. The chain links TRBV18 to TRBJ2-1; D gene ambiguous. Germline V CDR1 and CDR2: KGHSH, LQKENI. There are 14 residues in the CDR3. Trimming removed 2 bases at V and 6 bases at J, with 11 bases between. In DNA, the CDR3 is TGTGCCAGCTCACCAGATTATACCGTCAATGAGCAGTTCTTC. This translates into CASSPDYTVNEQFF.